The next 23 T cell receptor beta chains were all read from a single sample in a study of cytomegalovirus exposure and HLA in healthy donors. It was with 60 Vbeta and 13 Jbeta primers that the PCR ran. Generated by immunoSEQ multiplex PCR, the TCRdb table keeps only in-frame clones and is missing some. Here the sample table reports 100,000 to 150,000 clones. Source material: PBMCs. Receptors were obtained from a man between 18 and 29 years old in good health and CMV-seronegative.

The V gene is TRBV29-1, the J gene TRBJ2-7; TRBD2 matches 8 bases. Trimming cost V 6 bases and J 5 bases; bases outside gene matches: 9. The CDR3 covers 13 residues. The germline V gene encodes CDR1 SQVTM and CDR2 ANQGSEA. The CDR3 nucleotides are TGCAGCGTGGGACTAGACCCTAAGGACGAGCAGTACTTC. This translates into CSVGLDPKDEQYF.

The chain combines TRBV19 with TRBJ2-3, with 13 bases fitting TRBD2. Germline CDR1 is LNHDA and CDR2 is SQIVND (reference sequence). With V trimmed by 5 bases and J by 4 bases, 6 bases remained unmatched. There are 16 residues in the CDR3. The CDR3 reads CASSPWTSGSPDTQYF. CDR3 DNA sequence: TGTGCCAGTAGTCCCTGGACTAGCGGGAGCCCAGATACGCAGTATTTT.

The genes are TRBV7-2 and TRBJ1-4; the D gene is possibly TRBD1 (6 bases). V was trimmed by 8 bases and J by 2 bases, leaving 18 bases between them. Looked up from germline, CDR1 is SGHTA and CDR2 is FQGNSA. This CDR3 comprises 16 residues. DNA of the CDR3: TGTGCCAGCGGCAGCCAGGGGTTGGGGACTAATGAAAAACTGTTTTTT. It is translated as CASGSQGLGTNEKLFF.

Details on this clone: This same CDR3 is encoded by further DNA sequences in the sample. The DNA for the CDR3 is TGTGCCTGGAGTTCAGGGGCTGAAGCTTTCTTT. This translates into CAWSSGAEAFF. The chain carries TRBV30 and TRBJ1-1; D might be TRBD1 (6 bases). Germline CDR1 reads GTSNPN; CDR2 reads SVGIG (reference sequence). V shed 2 bases and J shed 6 bases, with 7 bases lying between them. The length of the CDR3 is 11 residues.

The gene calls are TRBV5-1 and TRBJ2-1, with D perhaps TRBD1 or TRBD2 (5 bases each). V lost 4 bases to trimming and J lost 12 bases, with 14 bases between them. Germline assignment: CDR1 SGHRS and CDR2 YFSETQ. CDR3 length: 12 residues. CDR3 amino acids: CASSVGPEVQFF. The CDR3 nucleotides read TGCGCCAGCAGCGTGGGACCGGAGGTGCAGTTCTTC.

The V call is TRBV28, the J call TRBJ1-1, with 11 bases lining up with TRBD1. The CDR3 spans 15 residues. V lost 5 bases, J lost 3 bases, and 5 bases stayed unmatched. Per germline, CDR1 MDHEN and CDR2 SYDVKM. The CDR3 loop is CASSQPGQGDTEAFF. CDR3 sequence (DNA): TGTGCCAGCAGTCAACCGGGACAGGGGGACACTGAAGCTTTCTTT.

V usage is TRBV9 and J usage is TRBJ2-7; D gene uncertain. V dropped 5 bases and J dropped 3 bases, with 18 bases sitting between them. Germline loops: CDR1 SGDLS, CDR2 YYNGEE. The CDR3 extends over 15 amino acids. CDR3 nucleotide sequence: TGTGCCAGCAGTCCGAACAGCAGACAAGACTACGAGCAGTACTTC. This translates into CASSPNSRQDYEQYF. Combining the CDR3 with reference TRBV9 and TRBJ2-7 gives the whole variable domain DSGVTQTPKHLITATGQRVTLRCSPRSGDLSVYWYQQSLDQGLQFLIQYYNGEERAKGNILERFSAQQFPDLHSELNLSSLELGDSALYFCASSPNSRQDYEQYFGPGTRLTVT.

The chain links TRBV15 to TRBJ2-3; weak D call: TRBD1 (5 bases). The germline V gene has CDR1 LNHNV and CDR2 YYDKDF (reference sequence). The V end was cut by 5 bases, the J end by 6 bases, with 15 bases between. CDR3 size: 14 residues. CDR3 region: CATSRGRVADTQYF. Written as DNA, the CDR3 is TGTGCCACCAGCCGAGGCAGGGTGGCTGATACGCAGTATTTT.

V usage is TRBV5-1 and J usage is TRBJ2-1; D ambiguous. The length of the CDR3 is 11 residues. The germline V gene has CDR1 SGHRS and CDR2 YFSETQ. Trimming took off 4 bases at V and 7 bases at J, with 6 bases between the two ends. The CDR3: CASSPSNEQFF. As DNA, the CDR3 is TGCGCCAGCAGCCCGTCTAATGAGCAGTTCTTC.

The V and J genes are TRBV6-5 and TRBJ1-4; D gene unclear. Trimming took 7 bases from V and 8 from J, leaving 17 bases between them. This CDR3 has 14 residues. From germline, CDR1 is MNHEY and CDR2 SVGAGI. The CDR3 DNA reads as TGTGCCAGCAAGCGGCAGTCCATCTCCGAAAAACTGTTTTTT. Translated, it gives CASKRQSISEKLFF.

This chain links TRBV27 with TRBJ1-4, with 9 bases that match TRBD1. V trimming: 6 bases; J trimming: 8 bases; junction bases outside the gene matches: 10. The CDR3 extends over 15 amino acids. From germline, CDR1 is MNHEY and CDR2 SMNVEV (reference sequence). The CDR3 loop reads CASSRRTGVREKLFF. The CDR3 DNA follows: TGTGCCAGCAGCCGGCGGACAGGGGTAAGGGAAAAACTGTTTTTT.

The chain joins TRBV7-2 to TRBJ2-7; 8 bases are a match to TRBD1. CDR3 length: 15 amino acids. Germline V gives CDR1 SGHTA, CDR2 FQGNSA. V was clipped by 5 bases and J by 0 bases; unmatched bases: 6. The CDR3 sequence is CASSRDRSFSYEQYF. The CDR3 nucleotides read TGTGCCAGCAGCCGGGACAGGTCGTTCTCCTACGAGCAGTACTTC. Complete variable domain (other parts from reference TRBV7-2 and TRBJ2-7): GAGVSQSPSNKVTEKGKDVELRCDPISGHTALYWYRQSLGQGLEFLIYFQGNSAPDKSGLPSDRFSAERTGGSVSTLTIQRTQQEDSAVYLCASSRDRSFSYEQYFGPGTRLTVT.

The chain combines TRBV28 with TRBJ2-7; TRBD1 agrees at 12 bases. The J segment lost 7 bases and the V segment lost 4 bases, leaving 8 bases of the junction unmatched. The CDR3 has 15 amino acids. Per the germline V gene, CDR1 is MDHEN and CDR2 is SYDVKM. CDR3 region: CASSSTGQGAWEQYF. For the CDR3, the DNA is TGTGCCAGCAGTTCAACGGGACAGGGGGCATGGGAGCAGTACTTC.

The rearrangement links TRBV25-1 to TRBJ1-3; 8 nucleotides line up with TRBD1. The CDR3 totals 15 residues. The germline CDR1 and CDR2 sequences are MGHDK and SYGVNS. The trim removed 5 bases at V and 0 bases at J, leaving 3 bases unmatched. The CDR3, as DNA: TGTGCCAGCAGTCGGACAGGGCTCTCTGGAAACACCATATATTTT. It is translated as CASSRTGLSGNTIYF.

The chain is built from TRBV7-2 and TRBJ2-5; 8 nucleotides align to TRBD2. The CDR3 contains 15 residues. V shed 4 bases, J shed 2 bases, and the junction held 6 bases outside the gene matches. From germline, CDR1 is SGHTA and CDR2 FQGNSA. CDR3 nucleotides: TGTGCCAGCAGCTCCAGACTAGCGCAACAAGAGACCCAGTACTTC. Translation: CASSSRLAQQETQYF.

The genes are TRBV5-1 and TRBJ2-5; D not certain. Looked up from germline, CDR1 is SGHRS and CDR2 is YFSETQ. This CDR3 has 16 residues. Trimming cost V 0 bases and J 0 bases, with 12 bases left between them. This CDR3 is CASSLGLGSDQETQYF. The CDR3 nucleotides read TGCGCCAGCAGCTTGGGGTTGGGCAGTGACCAAGAGACCCAGTACTTC.

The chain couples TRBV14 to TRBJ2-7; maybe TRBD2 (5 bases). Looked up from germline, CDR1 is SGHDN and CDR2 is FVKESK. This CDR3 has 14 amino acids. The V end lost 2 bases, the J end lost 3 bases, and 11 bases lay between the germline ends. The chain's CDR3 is CASSQLGLLYEQYF. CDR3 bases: TGTGCCAGCAGCCAATTAGGACTGCTCTACGAGCAGTACTTC.

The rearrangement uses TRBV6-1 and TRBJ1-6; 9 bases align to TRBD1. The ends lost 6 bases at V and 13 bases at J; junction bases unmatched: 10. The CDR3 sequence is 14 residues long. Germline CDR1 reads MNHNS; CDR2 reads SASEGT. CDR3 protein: CASRRWGQGEPLHF. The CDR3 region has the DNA TGTGCCAGCAGGCGATGGGGACAGGGAGAGCCCCTCCACTTT.

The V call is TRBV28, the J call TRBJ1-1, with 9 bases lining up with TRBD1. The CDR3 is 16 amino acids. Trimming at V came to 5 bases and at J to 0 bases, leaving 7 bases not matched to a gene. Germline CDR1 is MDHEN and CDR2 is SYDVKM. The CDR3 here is CASSPRQGDLNTEAFF. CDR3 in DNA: TGTGCCAGCAGTCCTCGACAGGGGGACTTGAACACTGAAGCTTTCTTT. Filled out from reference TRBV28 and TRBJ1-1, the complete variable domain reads DVKVTQSSRYLVKRTGEKVFLECVQDMDHENMFWYRQDPGLGLRLIYFSYDVKMKEKGDIPEGYSVSREKKERFSLILESASTNQTSMYLCASSPRQGDLNTEAFFGQGTRLTVV.

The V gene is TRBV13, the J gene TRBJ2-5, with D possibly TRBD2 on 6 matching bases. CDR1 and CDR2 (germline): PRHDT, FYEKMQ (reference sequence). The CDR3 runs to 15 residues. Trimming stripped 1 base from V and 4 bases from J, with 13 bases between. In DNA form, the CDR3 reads TGTGCCAGCAGCTTAGATGTGCAGGGAGGAGAGACCCAGTACTTC. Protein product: CASSLDVQGGETQYF.

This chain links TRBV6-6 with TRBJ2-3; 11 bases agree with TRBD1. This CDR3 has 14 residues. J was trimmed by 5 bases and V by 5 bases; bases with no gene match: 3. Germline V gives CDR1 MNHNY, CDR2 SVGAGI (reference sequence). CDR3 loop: CASSGTGGIDTQYF. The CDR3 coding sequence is TGTGCCAGCAGTGGGACAGGGGGTATAGATACGCAGTATTTT.

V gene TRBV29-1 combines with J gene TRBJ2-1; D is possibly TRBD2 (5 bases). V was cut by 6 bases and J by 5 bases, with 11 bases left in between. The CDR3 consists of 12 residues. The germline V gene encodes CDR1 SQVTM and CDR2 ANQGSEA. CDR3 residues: CSVARLNNEQFF. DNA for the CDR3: TGCAGCGTGGCTAGACTAAACAATGAGCAGTTCTTC.

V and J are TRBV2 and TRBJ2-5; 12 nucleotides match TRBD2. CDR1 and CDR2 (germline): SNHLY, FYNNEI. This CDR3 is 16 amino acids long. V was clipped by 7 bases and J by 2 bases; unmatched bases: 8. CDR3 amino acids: CASKEGLAGSQETQYF. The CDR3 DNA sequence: TGTGCCAGCAAAGAAGGACTAGCGGGGAGTCAAGAGACCCAGTACTTC.